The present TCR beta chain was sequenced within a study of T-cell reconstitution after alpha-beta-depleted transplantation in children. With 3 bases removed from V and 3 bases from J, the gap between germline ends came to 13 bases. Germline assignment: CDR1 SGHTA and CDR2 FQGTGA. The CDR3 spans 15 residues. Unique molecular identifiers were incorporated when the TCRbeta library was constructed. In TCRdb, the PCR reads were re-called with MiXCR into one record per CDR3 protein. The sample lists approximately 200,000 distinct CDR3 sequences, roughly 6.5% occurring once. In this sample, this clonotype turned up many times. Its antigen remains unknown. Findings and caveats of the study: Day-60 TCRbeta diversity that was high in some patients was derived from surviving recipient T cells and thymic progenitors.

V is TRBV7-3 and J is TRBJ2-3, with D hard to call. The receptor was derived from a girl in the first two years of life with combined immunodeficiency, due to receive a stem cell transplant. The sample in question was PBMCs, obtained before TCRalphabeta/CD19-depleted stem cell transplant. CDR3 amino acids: CASSFRGFQTDTQYF. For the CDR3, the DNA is TGTGCCAGCAGCTTCAGAGGTTTCCAGACAGATACGCAGTATTTT.